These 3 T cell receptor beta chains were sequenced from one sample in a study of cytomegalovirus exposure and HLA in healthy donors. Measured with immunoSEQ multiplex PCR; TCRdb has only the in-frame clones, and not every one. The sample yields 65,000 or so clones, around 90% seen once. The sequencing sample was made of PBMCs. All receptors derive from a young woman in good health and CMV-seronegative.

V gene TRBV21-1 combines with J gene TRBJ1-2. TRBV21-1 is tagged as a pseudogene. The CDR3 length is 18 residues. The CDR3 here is CASSKAPPNGGRGYGYTF. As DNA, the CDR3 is TGTGCCAGCAGCAAAGCTCCTCCCAACGGGGGGCGTGGCTATGGCTACACCTTC.

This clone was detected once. The CDR3: CASSEVVVTVTDTQYF. The CDR3 region has the DNA TGTGCCAGCAGTGAAGTGGTGGTGACAGTCACAGATACGCAGTATTTT. The V and J genes are TRBV6-1 and TRBJ2-3, with a tentative D call TRBD1 (5 bases). Germline CDR1 MNHNS, CDR2 SASEGT. Trimming took off 1 base at V and 2 bases at J, with 13 bases between the two ends. The CDR3 runs to 16 residues.

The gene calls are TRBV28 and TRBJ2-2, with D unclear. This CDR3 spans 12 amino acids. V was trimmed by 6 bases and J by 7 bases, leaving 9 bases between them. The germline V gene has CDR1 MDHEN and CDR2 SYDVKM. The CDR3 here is CASSRLLGELFF. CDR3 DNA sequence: TGTGCCAGCAGCAGGCTGCTCGGGGAGCTGTTTTTT.